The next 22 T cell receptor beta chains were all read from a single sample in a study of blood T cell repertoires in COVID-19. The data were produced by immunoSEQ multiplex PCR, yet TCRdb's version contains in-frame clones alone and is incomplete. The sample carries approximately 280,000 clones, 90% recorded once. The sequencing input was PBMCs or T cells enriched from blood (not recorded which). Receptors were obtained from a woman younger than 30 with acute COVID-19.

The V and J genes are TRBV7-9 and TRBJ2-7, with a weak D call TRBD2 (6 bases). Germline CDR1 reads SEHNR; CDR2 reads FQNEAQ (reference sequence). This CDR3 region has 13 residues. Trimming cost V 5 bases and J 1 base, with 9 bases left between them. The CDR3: CASSRTTSYEQYF. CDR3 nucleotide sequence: TGTGCCAGCAGCCGGACTACATCCTACGAGCAGTACTTC.

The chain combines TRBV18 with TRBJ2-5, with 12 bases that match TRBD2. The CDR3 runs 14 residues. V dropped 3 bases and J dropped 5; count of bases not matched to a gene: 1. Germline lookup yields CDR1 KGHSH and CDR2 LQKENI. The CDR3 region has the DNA TGTGCCAGCTCACCGCTAGCGGGAGGGGAGACCCAGTACTTC. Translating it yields CASSPLAGGETQYF.

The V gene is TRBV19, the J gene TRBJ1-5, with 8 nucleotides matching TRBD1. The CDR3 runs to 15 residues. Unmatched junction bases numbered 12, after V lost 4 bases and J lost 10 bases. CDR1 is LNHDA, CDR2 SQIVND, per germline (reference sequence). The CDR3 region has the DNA TGTGCCAGTAGTACGGGAACGACAGGGGAGATTCCCCAGCATTTT. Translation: CASSTGTTGEIPQHF.

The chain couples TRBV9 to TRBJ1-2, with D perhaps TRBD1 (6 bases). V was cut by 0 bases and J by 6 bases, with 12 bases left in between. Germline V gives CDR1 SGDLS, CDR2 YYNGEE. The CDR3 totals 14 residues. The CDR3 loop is CASSVGRGDNGYTF. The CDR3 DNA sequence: TGTGCCAGCAGCGTAGGGCGGGGGGACAATGGCTACACCTTC.

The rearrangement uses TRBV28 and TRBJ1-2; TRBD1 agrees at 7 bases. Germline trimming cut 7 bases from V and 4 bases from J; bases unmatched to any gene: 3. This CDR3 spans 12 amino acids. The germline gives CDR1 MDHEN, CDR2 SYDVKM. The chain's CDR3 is CASKKGAYGYTF. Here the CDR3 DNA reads TGTGCCAGCAAAAAGGGGGCCTATGGCTACACCTTC.

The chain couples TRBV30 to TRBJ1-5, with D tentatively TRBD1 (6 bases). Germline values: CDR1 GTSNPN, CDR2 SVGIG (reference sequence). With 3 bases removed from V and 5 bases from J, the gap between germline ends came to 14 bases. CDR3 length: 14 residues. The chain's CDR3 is CAWSLGAGDQPQHF. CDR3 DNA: TGTGCCTGGAGCCTAGGGGCAGGGGATCAGCCCCAGCATTTT.

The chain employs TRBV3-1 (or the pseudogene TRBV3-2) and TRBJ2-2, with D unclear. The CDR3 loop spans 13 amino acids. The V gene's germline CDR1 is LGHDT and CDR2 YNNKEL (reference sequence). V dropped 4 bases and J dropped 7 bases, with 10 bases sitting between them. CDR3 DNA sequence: TGTGCCAGCAGCCCCCGACCGGGCGGGGAGCTGTTTTTT. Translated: CASSPRPGGELFF.

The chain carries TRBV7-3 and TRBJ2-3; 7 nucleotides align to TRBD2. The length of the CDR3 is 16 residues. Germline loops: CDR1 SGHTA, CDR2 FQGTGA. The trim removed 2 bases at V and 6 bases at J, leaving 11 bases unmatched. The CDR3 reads CASSLGRAGSLDTQYF. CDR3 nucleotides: TGTGCCAGCAGCTTAGGGAGGGCGGGGAGCTTGGATACGCAGTATTTT. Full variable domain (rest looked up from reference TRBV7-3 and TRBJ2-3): GAGVSQTPSNKVTEKGKYVELRCDPISGHTALYWYRQSLGQGPEFLIYFQGTGAADDSGLPNDRFFAVRPEGSVSTLKIQRTERGDSAVYLCASSLGRAGSLDTQYFGPGTRLTVL.

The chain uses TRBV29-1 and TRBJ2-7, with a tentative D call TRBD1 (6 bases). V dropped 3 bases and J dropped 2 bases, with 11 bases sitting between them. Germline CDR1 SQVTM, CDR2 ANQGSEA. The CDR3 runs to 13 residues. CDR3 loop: CSVDLGATYEQYF. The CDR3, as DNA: TGCAGCGTTGATTTGGGGGCAACCTACGAGCAGTACTTC.

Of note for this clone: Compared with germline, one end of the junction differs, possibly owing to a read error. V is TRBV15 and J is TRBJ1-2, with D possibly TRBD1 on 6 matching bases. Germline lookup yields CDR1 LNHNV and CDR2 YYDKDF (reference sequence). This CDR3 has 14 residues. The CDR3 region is CATSGDTSDRGWAF. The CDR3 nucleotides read TGTGCCACCAGCGGGGACACCTCCGACCGGGGCTGGGCCTTC.

CDR3: CASSLGSWGEGETQYF. CDR3 coding DNA: TGCGCCAGCAGCTTGGGATCCTGGGGTGAGGGAGAGACCCAGTACTTC. The genes are TRBV5-1 and TRBJ2-5, with a weak D call TRBD2 (5 bases). The CDR3 sequence is 16 residues long. V was clipped by 0 bases and J by 4 bases, with 16 bases between them. Germline V lookup: CDR1 SGHRS, CDR2 YFSETQ.

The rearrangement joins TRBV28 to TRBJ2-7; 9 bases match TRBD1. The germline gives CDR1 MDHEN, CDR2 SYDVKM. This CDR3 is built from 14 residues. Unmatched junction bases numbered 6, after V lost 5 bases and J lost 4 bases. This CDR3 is CASSPPTGGYEQYF. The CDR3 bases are TGTGCCAGCAGTCCACCGACAGGGGGATACGAGCAGTACTTC.

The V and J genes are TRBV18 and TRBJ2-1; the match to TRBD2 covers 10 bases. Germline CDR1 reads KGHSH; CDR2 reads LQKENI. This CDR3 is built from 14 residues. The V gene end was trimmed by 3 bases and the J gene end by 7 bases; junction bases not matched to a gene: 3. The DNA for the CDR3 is TGTGCCAGCTCACCGGGACTAGCGCCTAATGAGCAGTTCTTC. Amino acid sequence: CASSPGLAPNEQFF.

CDR3 sequence reads: CASSSHGLSSYEQYF. CDR3 nucleotide sequence: TGTGCCAGCAGTTCTCATGGTCTCAGCTCCTACGAGCAGTACTTC. The chain couples TRBV28 to TRBJ2-7, with unresolved D. The V end lost 4 bases, the J end lost 0 bases, and 13 bases lay between the germline ends. The V gene's germline CDR1 is MDHEN and CDR2 SYDVKM. The CDR3 loop spans 15 amino acids.

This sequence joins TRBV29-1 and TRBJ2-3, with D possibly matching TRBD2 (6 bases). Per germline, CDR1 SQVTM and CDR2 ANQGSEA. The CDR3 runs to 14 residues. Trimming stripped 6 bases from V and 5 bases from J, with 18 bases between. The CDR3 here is CSVDRDRRGDTQYF. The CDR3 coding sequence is TGCAGCGTCGACCGGGACCGGCGGGGAGATACGCAGTATTTT.

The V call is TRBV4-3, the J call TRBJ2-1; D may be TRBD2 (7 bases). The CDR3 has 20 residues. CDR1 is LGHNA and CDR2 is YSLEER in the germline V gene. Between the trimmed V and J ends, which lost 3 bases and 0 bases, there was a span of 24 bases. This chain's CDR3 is CASSQAPDGVGGRSYNEQFF. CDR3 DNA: TGCGCCAGCAGCCAGGCCCCGGACGGGGTGGGGGGGCGCTCCTACAATGAGCAGTTCTTC.

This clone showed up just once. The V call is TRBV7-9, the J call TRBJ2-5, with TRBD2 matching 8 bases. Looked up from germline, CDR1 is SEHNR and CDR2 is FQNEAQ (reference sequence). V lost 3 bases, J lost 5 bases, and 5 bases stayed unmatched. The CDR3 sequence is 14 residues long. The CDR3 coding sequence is TGTGCCAGCAGCTTTAGGACTAGCTTTGAGACCCAGTACTTC. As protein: CASSFRTSFETQYF.

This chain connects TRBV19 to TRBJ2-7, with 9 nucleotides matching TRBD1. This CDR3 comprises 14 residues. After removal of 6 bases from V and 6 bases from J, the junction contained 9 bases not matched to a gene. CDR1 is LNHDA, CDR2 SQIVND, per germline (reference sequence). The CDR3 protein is CASSQRTGASEQYF. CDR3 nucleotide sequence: TGTGCCAGTAGCCAAAGGACAGGGGCGAGCGAGCAGTACTTC.

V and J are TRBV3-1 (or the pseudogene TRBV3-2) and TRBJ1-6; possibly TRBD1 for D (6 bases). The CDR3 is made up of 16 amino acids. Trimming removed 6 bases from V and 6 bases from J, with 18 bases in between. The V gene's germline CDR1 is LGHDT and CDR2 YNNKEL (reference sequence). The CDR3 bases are TGTGCCAGCAGTCAGACAGGAGCTCGGAGTAATTCACCCCTCCACTTT. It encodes CASSQTGARSNSPLHF.

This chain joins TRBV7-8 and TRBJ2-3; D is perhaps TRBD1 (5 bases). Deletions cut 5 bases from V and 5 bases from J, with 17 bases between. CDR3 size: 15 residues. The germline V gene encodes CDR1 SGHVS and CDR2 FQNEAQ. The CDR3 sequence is CASSPGLQGVDTQYF. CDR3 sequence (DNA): TGTGCCAGCAGCCCAGGCCTGCAGGGCGTAGATACGCAGTATTTT.

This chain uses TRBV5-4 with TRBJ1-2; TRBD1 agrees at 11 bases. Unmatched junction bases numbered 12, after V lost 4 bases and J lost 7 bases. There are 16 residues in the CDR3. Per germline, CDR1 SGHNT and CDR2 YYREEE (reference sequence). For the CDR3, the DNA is TGTGCCAGCAGCGGGAAAGACGGGACAGGGGGTTCTGGCTACACCTTC. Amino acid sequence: CASSGKDGTGGSGYTF.

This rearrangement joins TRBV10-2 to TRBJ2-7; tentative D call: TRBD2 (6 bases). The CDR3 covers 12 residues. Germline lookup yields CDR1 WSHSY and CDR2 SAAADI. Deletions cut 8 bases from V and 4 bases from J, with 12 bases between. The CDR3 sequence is CASSSGRYEQYF. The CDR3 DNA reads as TGCGCCAGCTCTTCAGGGAGGTACGAGCAGTACTTC.